This T cell receptor beta chain originates from a study of T cell responses to AZD1222 COVID-19 vaccine. The CDR3 spans 13 residues. Trimming took 1 base from V and 4 from J, leaving 5 bases between them. Germline V CDR1 and CDR2: SGDLS, YYNGEE. Comments on this clone: Antigen specificity is unknown.

This table comes from immunoSEQ multiplex PCR, and its TCRdb copy is limited to in-frame clones, with some not included. The sample lists about 64,000 clones; 90% to 95% were seen once. Study-level points and caveats: White British people made up most donors, females outnumbered males, and clonal diversity was possibly underestimated. Vaccination with two AZD1222 doses was followed by a rise in Spike-specific TCR breadth and depth.

The chain combines TRBV9 with TRBJ2-2, with D unresolved. This receptor was taken from an adult who received the MenACWY meningococcal vaccine as a control. The specimen was peripheral blood, collected 28 days after the second dose of the MenACWY control vaccine. The CDR3 reads CASSVIGTGELFF. In DNA form, the CDR3 reads TGTGCCAGCAGCGTAATCGGCACCGGGGAGCTGTTTTTT.